The clone carrying this T cell receptor (beta chain) was seen a few times. The data were obtained in a study of blood T cell repertoires in COVID-19. Looking at the study overall: The samples span acute and convalescent COVID-19 from the United States, Italy and Spain.

Per germline, CDR1 SGHDN and CDR2 FVKESK. Trimming removed 1 base from V and 2 bases from J; junction bases left unmatched: 8. The CDR3 has 16 residues. Method: immunoSEQ multiplex PCR; TCRdb's copy keeps in-frame clones and lacks some. The table has 140,000 to 150,000 clones, around 87% seen once. The material sequenced was PBMCs or T cells enriched from blood (not recorded which). The sequence was obtained from a young woman with acute COVID-19. This rearrangement joins TRBV14 to TRBJ2-7; 7 bases line up with TRBD2. The CDR3 here is CASSQVPSGNPYEQYF. As DNA, the CDR3 is TGTGCCAGCAGCCAAGTTCCGAGCGGGAACCCCTACGAGCAGTACTTC.